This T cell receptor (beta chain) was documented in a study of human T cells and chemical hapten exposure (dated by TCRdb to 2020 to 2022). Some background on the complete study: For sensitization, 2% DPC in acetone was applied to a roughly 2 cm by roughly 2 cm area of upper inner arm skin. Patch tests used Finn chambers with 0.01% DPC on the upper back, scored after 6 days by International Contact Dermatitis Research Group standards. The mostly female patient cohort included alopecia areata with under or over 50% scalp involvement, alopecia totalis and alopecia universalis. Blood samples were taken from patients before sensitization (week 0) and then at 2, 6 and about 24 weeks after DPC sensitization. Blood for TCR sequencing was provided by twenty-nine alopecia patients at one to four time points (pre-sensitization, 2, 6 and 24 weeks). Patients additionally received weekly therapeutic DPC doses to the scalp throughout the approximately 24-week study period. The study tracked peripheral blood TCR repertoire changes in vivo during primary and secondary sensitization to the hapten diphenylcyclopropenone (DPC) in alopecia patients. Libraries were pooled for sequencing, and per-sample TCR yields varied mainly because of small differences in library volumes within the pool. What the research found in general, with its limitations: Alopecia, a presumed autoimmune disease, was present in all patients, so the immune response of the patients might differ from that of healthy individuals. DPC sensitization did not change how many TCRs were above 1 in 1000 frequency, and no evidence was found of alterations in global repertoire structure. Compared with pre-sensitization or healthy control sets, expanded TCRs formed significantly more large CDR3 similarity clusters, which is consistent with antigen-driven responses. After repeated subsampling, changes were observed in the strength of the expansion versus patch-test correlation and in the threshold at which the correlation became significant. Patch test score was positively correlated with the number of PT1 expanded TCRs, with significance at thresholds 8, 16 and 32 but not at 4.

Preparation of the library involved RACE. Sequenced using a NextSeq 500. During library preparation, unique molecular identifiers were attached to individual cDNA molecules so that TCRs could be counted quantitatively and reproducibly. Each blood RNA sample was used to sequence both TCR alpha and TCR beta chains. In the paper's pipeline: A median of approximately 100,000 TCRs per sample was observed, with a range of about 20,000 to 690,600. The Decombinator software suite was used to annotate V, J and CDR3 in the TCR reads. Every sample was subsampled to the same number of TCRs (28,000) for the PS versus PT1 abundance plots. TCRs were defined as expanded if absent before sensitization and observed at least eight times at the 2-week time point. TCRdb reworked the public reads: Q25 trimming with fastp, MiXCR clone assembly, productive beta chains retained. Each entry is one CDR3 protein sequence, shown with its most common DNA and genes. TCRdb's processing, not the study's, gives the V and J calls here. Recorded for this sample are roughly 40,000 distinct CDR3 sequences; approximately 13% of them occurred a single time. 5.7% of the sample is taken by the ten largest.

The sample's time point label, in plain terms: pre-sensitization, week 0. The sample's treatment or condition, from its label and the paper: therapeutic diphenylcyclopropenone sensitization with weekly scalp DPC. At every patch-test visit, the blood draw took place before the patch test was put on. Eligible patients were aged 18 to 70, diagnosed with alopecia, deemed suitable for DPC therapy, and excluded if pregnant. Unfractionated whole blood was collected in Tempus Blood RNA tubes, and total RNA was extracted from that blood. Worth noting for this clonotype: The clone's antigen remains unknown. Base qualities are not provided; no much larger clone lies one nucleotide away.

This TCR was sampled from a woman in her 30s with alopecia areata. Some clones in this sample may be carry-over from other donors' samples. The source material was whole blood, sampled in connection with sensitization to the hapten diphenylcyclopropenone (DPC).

CDR3 reads: CAISEIWGSYGYTF. The nucleotides read TGTGCCATCAGTGAAATTTGGGGTTCCTATGGCTACACCTTC. This chain is built from TRBV10-3 and TRBJ1-2, with no confident D gene call. From the cysteine through the phenylalanine, the CDR3 covers 14 amino acids. Only the CDR3 DNA is retained, 42 bases long and in frame from the first base. Based on the germline V gene, the CDR1 and CDR2 sequences are ENHRY and SYGVKD. V is shortened by 3 bases, J by 4 bases, and the region joining them spans 12 bases.